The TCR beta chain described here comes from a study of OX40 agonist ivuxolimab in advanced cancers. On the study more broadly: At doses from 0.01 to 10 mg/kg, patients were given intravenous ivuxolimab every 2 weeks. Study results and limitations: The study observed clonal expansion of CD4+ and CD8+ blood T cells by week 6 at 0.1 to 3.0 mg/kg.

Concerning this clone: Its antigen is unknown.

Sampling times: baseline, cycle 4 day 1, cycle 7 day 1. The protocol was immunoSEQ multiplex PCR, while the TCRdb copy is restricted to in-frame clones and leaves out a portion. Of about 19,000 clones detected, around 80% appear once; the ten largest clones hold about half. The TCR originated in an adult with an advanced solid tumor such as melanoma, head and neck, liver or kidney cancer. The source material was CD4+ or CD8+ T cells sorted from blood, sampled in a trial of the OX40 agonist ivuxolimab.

Written as DNA, the CDR3 is TGTGCCAGCAGCTTCCTACAGGGGCGGTCTAGACCCCTCCACTTT. This gives the protein CASSFLQGRSRPLHF. The chain carries TRBV6-6 and TRBJ1-6; 7 nucleotides align to TRBD1. V was clipped by 6 bases and J by 12 bases; unmatched bases: 14. This CDR3 contains 15 residues. Germline values: CDR1 MNHNY, CDR2 SVGAGI (reference sequence).